The clone carrying this T cell receptor (beta chain) was recorded many times. The record originates from a study of blood T cells in healthy people across ages. A second PCR of about 6 to 11 cycles used a sample-barcoded 5' primer and a J-beta primer mix. Researchers report that a template-switch adaptor with 12 random nucleotides tagged each cDNA molecule. TCRdb itself ran the 5' RACE reads through MiXCR, one entry per CDR3 protein. The repertoire consists of some 790,000 distinct CDR3 sequences, with less than 35% occurring once and the leading ten covering roughly 17%. Samples each yielded at least 6 micrograms of total RNA. Germline V gene data show CDR1 as SGHTA and CDR2 as FQGNSA. This CDR3 comprises 15 residues. The ends were cut back, 2 bases at V and 5 bases at J, with 13 bases in the middle.

The source is a woman aged 80 or over in good health. Source material: blood. This sequence joins TRBV7-2 and TRBJ2-1, with a possible D match to TRBD2 (7 bases). The CDR3 DNA is TGTGCCAGCAGCTTAAGGGGGGGGACCCACAATGAGCAGTTCTTC. It yields the protein CASSLRGGTHNEQFF.